This passage covers 12 T cell receptor beta chains from one sample sequenced in a study of cytomegalovirus exposure and HLA in healthy donors. The PCR employed 60 Vbeta primers together with 13 Jbeta primers. Assay: immunoSEQ multiplex PCR; the TCRdb copy retains only in-frame clones and omits some. The sample table sets out fewer than 100,000 clones. Source material: PBMCs. The receptors come from a man aged 45-65 years in good health and CMV-seronegative.

The chain joins TRBV18 to TRBJ1-3; D is uncertain. Looked up from germline, CDR1 is KGHSH and CDR2 is LQKENI. V lost 3 bases, J lost 5 bases, and 17 bases lay in between. This CDR3 has 16 residues. CDR3 coding DNA: TGTGCCAGCTCACCGTCTACCCCCTCTCTTCGAAACACCATATATTTT. It is translated as CASSPSTPSLRNTIYF.

With respect to this clone: Its ends do not fully match the called genes, so a read error is possible. V and J are TRBV28 and TRBJ1-2; D gene ambiguous. This CDR3 region has 12 residues. Germline CDR1 MDHEN, CDR2 SYDVKM. For the CDR3, the DNA is TGTGCCAGCAGTTTAAGTACGGGATCTCCCTACTTC. Protein: CASSLSTGSPYF.

The V call is TRBV4-2, the J call TRBJ2-1; 9 positions match TRBD2. CDR1 is LGHNA and CDR2 is YNFKEQ in the germline V gene. The CDR3 runs to 21 residues. Germline trimming cut 0 bases from V and 7 bases from J; bases unmatched to any gene: 22. The CDR3 DNA follows: TGTGCCAGCAGCCAAGATCCGCTGGGAGGTCGGGCGGGGGGGCCTCGGAATGAGCAGTTCTTC. This codes for CASSQDPLGGRAGGPRNEQFF.

J is TRBJ1-2 and V is TRBV19; a weak D match, TRBD1 (5 bases). V was clipped by 4 bases and J by 4 bases, with 16 bases between them. The CDR3 has 15 residues. Germline values: CDR1 LNHDA, CDR2 SQIVND (reference sequence). CDR3 DNA sequence: TGTGCCAGTAGTACAGTCCCCGACAGTCGCTATGGCTACACCTTC. Its translation: CASSTVPDSRYGYTF.

This chain connects TRBV5-4 to TRBJ1-2; D ambiguous. V lost 0 bases and J lost 0, with 15 bases in between. Germline assignment: CDR1 SGHNT and CDR2 YYREEE (reference sequence). The CDR3 has 17 amino acids. The CDR3 loop is CASSLVRSLLSNYGYTF. The CDR3 DNA sequence: TGTGCCAGCAGCTTGGTCAGGTCCTTGCTTTCTAACTATGGCTACACCTTC.

This chain uses TRBV7-6 with TRBJ2-7, with a weak D call TRBD1 (6 bases). V dropped 5 bases and J dropped 2 bases, with 19 bases sitting between them. This CDR3 spans 16 amino acids. Germline V gene sequence: CDR1 SGHVS, CDR2 FNYEAQ. CDR3 coding DNA: TGTGCCAGCAGCCCCGAACCACAGGGATTGACCTACGAGCAGTACTTC. Translating gives CASSPEPQGLTYEQYF.

The chain joins TRBV6-6 to TRBJ1-1, with 9 bases identical to TRBD1. From germline, CDR1 is MNHNY and CDR2 SVGAGI (reference sequence). Trimming cost V 2 bases and J 4 bases; bases outside gene matches: 2. CDR3 length equals 14 residues. This chain's CDR3 is CASSYGTGPTEAFF. The CDR3 DNA sequence: TGTGCCAGCAGTTACGGGACAGGGCCCACTGAAGCTTTCTTT.

This chain links TRBV7-9 with TRBJ2-1; 9 bases are shared with TRBD1. Germline V gene sequence: CDR1 SEHNR, CDR2 FQNEAQ (reference sequence). This CDR3 has 17 residues. The ends lost 4 bases at V and 0 bases at J; junction bases unmatched: 7. CDR3 residues: CASSSTGGLSSYNEQFF. The CDR3 DNA reads TGTGCCAGCAGCTCGACAGGGGGACTCAGCTCCTACAATGAGCAGTTCTTC.

The chain links TRBV18 to TRBJ2-1, with 9 bases matching TRBD1. Trimming took 5 bases from V and 7 from J; bases not matched to a gene: 6. The CDR3 sequence is 14 residues long. The germline CDR1 and CDR2 sequences are KGHSH and LQKENI. This CDR3 is CASSSDRGRNEQFF. CDR3 nucleotide sequence: TGTGCCAGCTCAAGTGACAGGGGGAGGAATGAGCAGTTCTTC.

The V call is TRBV7-8, the J call TRBJ2-1; D unresolved. The CDR3 totals 15 residues. The germline V gene has CDR1 SGHVS and CDR2 FQNEAQ. Trimming took 6 bases from V and 1 from J, leaving 13 bases between them. The CDR3 sequence: CASSPQVASYNEQFF. As DNA, the CDR3 is TGTGCCAGCAGTCCTCAGGTCGCGTCCTACAATGAGCAGTTCTTC.

The chain carries TRBV9 and TRBJ1-4; no reliable D call. The germline V gene encodes CDR1 SGDLS and CDR2 YYNGEE. This CDR3 is 16 amino acids long. V was clipped by 3 bases and J by 0 bases, with 12 bases between them. DNA for the CDR3: TGTGCCAGCAGCGGCAACACACCACCAACTAATGAAAAACTGTTTTTT. It yields the protein CASSGNTPPTNEKLFF. The variable domain in full, with the rest retrieved from reference TRBV9 and TRBJ1-4, is DSGVTQTPKHLITATGQRVTLRCSPRSGDLSVYWYQQSLDQGLQFLIQYYNGEERAKGNILERFSAQQFPDLHSELNLSSLELGDSALYFCASSGNTPPTNEKLFFGSGTQLSVL.

This rearrangement joins TRBV7-9 to TRBJ2-3, with TRBD2 identical over 8 bases. Germline CDR1 and CDR2: SEHNR and FQNEAQ (reference sequence). V trimming: 5 bases; J trimming: 5 bases; junction bases outside the gene matches: 21. The CDR3 loop spans 19 amino acids. CDR3 in DNA: TGTGCCAGCAGCCCAATCGGGGGGGGTCCGGACGGGGGTTTAGATACGCAGTATTTT. Protein product: CASSPIGGGPDGGLDTQYF.